Sequencing of this TCR beta chain was carried out in a study of OX40 agonist ivuxolimab in advanced cancers. Background on the whole study: The costimulatory receptor OX40 (CD134) was targeted by ivuxolimab, a fully human IgG2 agonistic monoclonal antibody. Intravenous ivuxolimab was administered to patients every 2 weeks at six dose levels: 0.01, 0.1, 0.3, 1.5, 3 and 10 mg/kg. Among the 50 to 55 dose-escalation patients, about 19 had hepatocellular carcinoma, roughly 15 melanoma, 9 renal cell carcinoma and 9 head and neck cancer. A male proportion of roughly 80% and a mean age of approximately 61 years, ranging from about 23 to 79, were recorded for the dose-escalation cohort. Partial responses occurred in three dose-escalation patients, of whom one had hepatocellular carcinoma and two had cutaneous melanoma. Peripheral TCRbeta sequencing was intended to test whether TCR sequence diversity was altered and clonal T-cell expansion was caused by ivuxolimab. The paper reports the monotherapy dose-escalation portion (N = 52 patients) of the phase I ivuxolimab trial. Prior anti-PD-1, anti-PD-L1 or anti-CTLA-4 therapy was permitted, and approximately 40% of dose-escalation patients had received checkpoint inhibitors. General study outcomes and caveats: Low levels of normalized T-cell clonal expansion were also seen in some nonresponding patients. After ivuxolimab, expanded clones were on average more numerous among CD8+ T cells than among CD4+ T cells. In partial responders in the 0.1-3.0 mg/kg groups, normalized peripheral clonal expansion was found to be among the lowest, especially among CD8+ T cells. Which antigens the clonally expanded peripheral T cells were specific for was not determined. Clonal expansion of both CD4+ and CD8+ blood T cells was observed from baseline to week 6 at doses 0.1 to 3.0 mg/kg.

This clone has a single count. The antigen this receptor binds is unknown. No per-base quality is available; no much larger clone lies one base away. The trial excluded patients who had a history of autoimmune disease or were on systemic immunosuppression. Peripheral blood for TCR sequencing was collected from all dose cohorts at baseline, on cycle 4 day 1, and on cycle 7 day 1. Samples were obtained from an open-label, multicenter, first-in-human phase I dose-escalation trial of ivuxolimab. Adults with locally advanced or metastatic melanoma, renal cell, hepatocellular, or head and neck squamous cell carcinoma were enrolled in the trial. Before TCR sequencing, CD4+ T cells and CD8+ T cells were sorted from peripheral blood as separate populations. The germline V gene supplies CDR1 LGHNA and CDR2 YSLEER. The CDR3, cysteine through phenylalanine, is 14 amino acids long. Here the CDR3 DNA is all that survives: 42 bases in frame from base 1. Trimming costs V 1 base and J 5 bases, and their ends lie 11 bases apart.

To sequence the TCRbeta CDR3 region, genomic DNA was isolated from the sorted cells. The immunoSEQ Assay was used to sequence the TCRbeta CDR3 regions. TCRdb mirrors the immuneACCESS table, restricted to in-frame sequences. Some clones are absent from its copies; in checked studies, under half trace to an unresolved V gene, and the reason for the others is unknown. This sample holds about 49,000 clones; about 86% were observed only once. The top ten constitute under 2% of the sample. The clonotype originates from an adult with an advanced solid tumor such as melanoma, head and neck, liver or kidney cancer. This chain is built from TRBV4-3 and TRBJ2-5, with the D call tentatively TRBD1 or TRBD2, each fitting 6 bases. Sequenced material: CD4+ or CD8+ T cells sorted from blood, taken in a trial of the OX40 agonist ivuxolimab. The DNA sequence follows: TGCGCCAGCAGCCAAGTAGGGGGGCTGGAGACCCAGTACTTC. Its protein reads: CASSQVGGLETQYF.